A selection of T cell receptor beta chains follows, all from one sample in a study of Ad26.COV2.S vaccination and SARS-CoV-2 variants. Measured with immunoSEQ multiplex PCR; TCRdb has only the in-frame clones, and not every one. Here the sample spans about 350,000 clones, 86% being singletons. Sequencing was performed on peripheral blood, taken in a trial of Ad26.COV2.S vaccine versus placebo. The receptors stem from a person between 18 and 65 years old who received the Ad26.COV2.S COVID-19 vaccine or a placebo. Both conserved end residues are part of each CDR3. The order of the fields is D gene, clone size, J gene, V gene, CDR3 protein, CDR3 DNA. D genes are given only for firm matches. Expanded clones are given a class, and other clones once, few, many or no size at all.

d_gene: NA
abundance: NA
j_gene: TRBJ1-5
v_gene: TRBV4-1
CDR3aa: CASSQVLGRDQPQHF
CDR3nt: TGCGCCAGCAGCCAAGTTCTTGGGAGAGATCAGCCCCAGCATTTT

d_gene: TRBD2
abundance: NA
j_gene: TRBJ2-7
v_gene: TRBV6-2/TRBV6-3
CDR3aa: CASSYSKREEYEQYF
CDR3nt: TGTGCCAGCAGTTACTCGAAGCGGGAGGAGTACGAGCAGTACTTC

d_gene: NA
abundance: NA
j_gene: TRBJ1-2
v_gene: TRBV5-1
CDR3aa: CASSLATGEKNYGYTF
CDR3nt: TGCGCCAGCAGCTTGGCTACAGGAGAAAAGAACTATGGCTACACCTTC

d_gene: NA
abundance: NA
j_gene: TRBJ1-2
v_gene: TRBV6-2/TRBV6-3
CDR3aa: CASSLQNRYGYTF
CDR3nt: TGTGCCAGCAGTTTACAGAACCGCTATGGCTACACCTTC

d_gene: NA
abundance: NA
j_gene: TRBJ2-3
v_gene: TRBV19
CDR3aa: CASSIRRGADTQYF
CDR3nt: TGTGCCAGTAGTATCCGAAGGGGAGCAGATACGCAGTATTTT

d_gene: NA
abundance: NA
j_gene: TRBJ1-1
v_gene: TRBV6-2/TRBV6-3
CDR3aa: CASSKPPGHQNTEAFF
CDR3nt: TGTGCCAGCAGTAAACCTCCGGGACACCAGAACACTGAAGCTTTCTTT

d_gene: NA
abundance: once
j_gene: TRBJ1-3
v_gene: TRBV12-3/TRBV12-4
CDR3aa: CAGRSGNTIYF
CDR3nt: TGTGCCGGGCGGTCTGGAAACACCATATATTTT

d_gene: TRBD1
abundance: NA
j_gene: TRBJ2-3
v_gene: TRBV7-3
CDR3aa: CASSSQGVGTDTQYF
CDR3nt: TGTGCCAGCAGCTCACAGGGGGTTGGCACAGATACGCAGTATTTT

d_gene: NA
abundance: NA
j_gene: TRBJ1-6
v_gene: TRBV4-1
CDR3aa: CASSQTAAADSYNSPLHF
CDR3nt: TGCGCCAGCAGCCAGACGGCGGCGGCGGACTCCTATAATTCACCCCTCCACTTT

d_gene: TRBD1
abundance: NA
j_gene: TRBJ1-2
v_gene: TRBV5-4
CDR3aa: CASSLGDRGPVGYTF
CDR3nt: TGTGCCAGCAGCTTGGGGGACAGGGGGCCGGTAGGCTACACCTTC

d_gene: NA
abundance: NA
j_gene: TRBJ2-7
v_gene: TRBV28
CDR3aa: CASSTGQYEQYF
CDR3nt: TGTGCCAGCAGTACCGGACAGTACGAGCAGTACTTC

d_gene: NA
abundance: NA
j_gene: TRBJ1-5
v_gene: TRBV6-4
CDR3aa: CASTDIECNQPQHF
CDR3nt: TGTGCCAGCACCGACATCGAATGCAATCAGCCCCAGCATTTT

d_gene: NA
abundance: once
j_gene: TRBJ2-2
v_gene: TRBV5-4
CDR3aa: CASSGNRAPAGELFF
CDR3nt: TGTGCCAGCAGCGGCAACCGGGCCCCCGCCGGGGAGCTGTTTTTT

d_gene: NA
abundance: NA
j_gene: TRBJ2-3
v_gene: TRBV3-1/TRBV3-2
CDR3aa: CASSQDGTSTDTQYF
CDR3nt: TGTGCCAGCAGCCAAGATGGGACTAGCACAGATACGCAGTATTTT

d_gene: NA
abundance: once
j_gene: TRBJ1-1
v_gene: TRBV19
CDR3aa: CASSIVGLTNTEAFF
CDR3nt: TGTGCCAGTAGTATAGTAGGCCTTACGAACACTGAAGCTTTCTTT

d_gene: TRBD2
abundance: NA
j_gene: TRBJ2-1
v_gene: TRBV2
CDR3aa: CASSRRGLAGAYNEQFF
CDR3nt: TGTGCCAGCAGCCGTCGGGGACTAGCGGGAGCCTACAATGAGCAGTTCTTC

d_gene: NA
abundance: NA
j_gene: TRBJ1-5
v_gene: TRBV10-1
CDR3aa: CASSVGPPGSNQPQHF
CDR3nt: TGCGCCAGCAGTGTAGGCCCCCCAGGTAGCAATCAGCCCCAGCATTTT

d_gene: NA
abundance: NA
j_gene: TRBJ2-7
v_gene: TRBV5-1
CDR3aa: CASSPDRAYEQYF
CDR3nt: TGCGCCAGCAGCCCAGACAGAGCCTACGAGCAGTACTTC

d_gene: NA
abundance: NA
j_gene: TRBJ1-1
v_gene: TRBV18
CDR3aa: CASSPQGVENTEAFF
CDR3nt: TGTGCCAGCTCACCACAGGGGGTAGAGAACACTGAAGCTTTCTTT

d_gene: NA
abundance: NA
j_gene: TRBJ1-5
v_gene: TRBV28
CDR3aa: CASSPSQNQPQHF
CDR3nt: TGTGCCAGCAGTCCAAGCCAGAACCAGCCCCAGCATTTT

d_gene: TRBD2
abundance: NA
j_gene: TRBJ2-1
v_gene: TRBV28
CDR3aa: CASSFMGSGRVDEQFF
CDR3nt: TGTGCCAGCAGTTTTATGGGTAGCGGGAGGGTGGATGAGCAGTTCTTC

d_gene: NA
abundance: NA
j_gene: TRBJ2-2
v_gene: TRBV18
CDR3aa: CASSRQENTGELFF
CDR3nt: TGTGCCAGCTCACGGCAGGAAAACACCGGGGAGCTGTTTTTT

d_gene: TRBD1
abundance: NA
j_gene: TRBJ1-6
v_gene: TRBV7-2
CDR3aa: CASRGGREGLRSPLHF
CDR3nt: TGTGCCAGCAGAGGGGGCAGGGAAGGGCTTAGATCACCCCTCCACTTT

d_gene: TRBD2
abundance: NA
j_gene: TRBJ2-1
v_gene: TRBV2
CDR3aa: CASKLAGYNEQFF
CDR3nt: TGTGCCAGCAAACTAGCGGGGTACAATGAGCAGTTCTTC

d_gene: NA
abundance: NA
j_gene: TRBJ2-7
v_gene: TRBV27
CDR3aa: CASSLKAGLPYEQYF
CDR3nt: TGTGCCAGCAGTTTAAAGGCAGGGCTGCCCTACGAGCAGTACTTC

d_gene: NA
abundance: NA
j_gene: TRBJ1-5
v_gene: TRBV28
CDR3aa: CASSPELSNQPQHF
CDR3nt: TGTGCCAGCAGCCCCGAACTTAGCAATCAGCCCCAGCATTTT

d_gene: NA
abundance: few
j_gene: TRBJ2-1
v_gene: TRBV11-3
CDR3aa: CASSRISVDEQFF
CDR3nt: TGTGCCAGCAGCCGGATTAGCGTGGATGAGCAGTTCTTC

d_gene: TRBD1
abundance: NA
j_gene: TRBJ1-2
v_gene: TRBV27
CDR3aa: CASSTFVGTALAHGYTF
CDR3nt: TGTGCCAGCAGTACATTCGTCGGGACAGCGTTAGCCCATGGCTACACCTTC

d_gene: TRBD2
abundance: NA
j_gene: TRBJ2-1
v_gene: TRBV7-2
CDR3aa: CASSLGTSGVNEQFF
CDR3nt: TGTGCCAGCAGCTTGGGGACTAGCGGGGTGAATGAGCAGTTCTTC

d_gene: TRBD1
abundance: NA
j_gene: TRBJ2-7
v_gene: TRBV28
CDR3aa: CASRETGAYEQYF
CDR3nt: TGTGCCAGCAGAGAGACAGGGGCCTACGAGCAGTACTTC

d_gene: TRBD2
abundance: NA
j_gene: TRBJ2-1
v_gene: TRBV4-2
CDR3aa: CASSPSLAGGRNEQFF
CDR3nt: TGTGCCAGCAGCCCCTCGCTAGCGGGGGGGCGGAATGAGCAGTTCTTC

d_gene: NA
abundance: NA
j_gene: TRBJ2-7
v_gene: TRBV30
CDR3aa: CAWSPRWGEQYF
CDR3nt: TGTGCCTGGAGTCCGCGTTGGGGCGAGCAGTACTTC

d_gene: NA
abundance: NA
j_gene: TRBJ1-1
v_gene: TRBV7-2
CDR3aa: CASSPSGVNTEAFF
CDR3nt: TGTGCCAGCAGTCCCTCTGGGGTGAACACTGAAGCTTTCTTT

d_gene: NA
abundance: NA
j_gene: TRBJ2-7
v_gene: TRBV11-2
CDR3aa: CASSLGLTQYF
CDR3nt: TGTGCCAGCAGCTTAGGACTTACGCAGTACTTC